This T cell receptor (beta chain) was sequenced during a study of T cell repertoires in cytomegalovirus infection. For this clonotype: The target antigen is unknown.

General study results and limits: Summed public TCR beta family frequency identified CMV carriers bearing the relevant HLA.

TCRdb called the reads again in MiXCR, with one record for every CDR3 protein. The sample lists about 130,000 distinct CDR3 sequences, 20% to 30% occurring once. Germline values: CDR1 SGHVS, CDR2 FNYEAQ. V trimming: 6 bases; J trimming: 7 bases; junction bases outside the gene matches: 9. This CDR3 spans 13 amino acids. The chain combines TRBV7-6 with TRBJ2-7; 7 nucleotides align to TRBD2. This sequence originates from a human donor in good health (CMV status not recorded). Some clones in this sample may be carry-over from other donors' samples. The sequenced material came from PBMCs, sequenced either directly or after in vitro stimulation (not recorded which). CDR3 sequence reads: CASRGGIPGEQYF. CDR3 nucleotide sequence: TGTGCCAGCAGGGGGGGGATCCCTGGAGAGCAGTACTTC.